The sequence of this T cell receptor beta chain was determined in a study of T cells in Graves' hyperthyroidism and ophthalmopathy. Turning to the study itself: The authors collected peripheral blood at initial diagnosis, before any treatment.

A Clinical Activity Score of at least 3, a NOSPECS grade of at least 4 and a duration under 3 months were recorded in the ophthalmopathy patients. Based on clinical symptoms, serum thyroxine and TRAb, thyroid ultrasound and orbital computed tomography, diagnoses were reached. The CDR3 is 14 residues long. Germline V lookup: CDR1 SGHVS, CDR2 FQNEAQ. Remarks on this clonotype: Its antigen is unidentified. At one end, the junction sequence differs from germline, possibly due to a read error.

Researchers amplified the TCR beta CDR3 regions from RNA transcripts. A first-round RT-PCR of the TCR CDR3 used the HTBI primer set. TCRdb ran MiXCR on the multiplex PCR reads and lists one entry per CDR3 protein. Here the sample spans a few hundred thousand distinct CDR3 sequences, about 15% being singletons. Study-level points and caveats: Ophthalmopathy and stable hyperthyroidism were told apart by a 13 V-J model.

The chain has TRBV7-8 and TRBJ1-4; no clear D. This receptor was obtained from an older woman with Graves' ophthalmopathy. The sample consisted of blood. CDR3 loop: CASSQGRAHEKLSF. In DNA form, the CDR3 reads TGTGCCAGCAGCCAAGGGAGGGCCCATGAAAAACTGTCTTTT.